This T cell receptor (beta chain) emerged from a study of CD8 T cells in ankylosing spondylitis. Findings and limits, study-wide: Seemingly distinctive of ankylosing spondylitis blood was a TCR beta motif formed by eight highly homologous variants. Significant enrichment of disease-linked clones was reportedly seen in matched ankylosing spondylitis synovial fluid. Disease-linked clones had a CD8+ phenotype and relatively low frequency in peripheral blood.

In germline, CDR1 is LNHNV, CDR2 YYDKDF (reference sequence). The CDR3 sequence is 15 residues long. J lost 5 bases, V lost 1 base, and 4 bases had no gene match. TCRdb itself ran the 5' RACE reads through MiXCR, one entry per CDR3 protein. This table has approximately 300,000 distinct CDR3 sequences, roughly 8% appearing once. As to this clonotype: Its target is unknown.

The chain has TRBV15 and TRBJ2-7; 11 bases fit TRBD2. The sequence was obtained from a male donor with ankylosing spondylitis. The sample was blood, either unsorted or a sorted T cell fraction (not recorded which). The CDR3 nucleotides are TGTGCCACCAGCAGAGTACTAGCGGGAGTAGACGAGCAGTACTTC. Translation gives CATSRVLAGVDEQYF.